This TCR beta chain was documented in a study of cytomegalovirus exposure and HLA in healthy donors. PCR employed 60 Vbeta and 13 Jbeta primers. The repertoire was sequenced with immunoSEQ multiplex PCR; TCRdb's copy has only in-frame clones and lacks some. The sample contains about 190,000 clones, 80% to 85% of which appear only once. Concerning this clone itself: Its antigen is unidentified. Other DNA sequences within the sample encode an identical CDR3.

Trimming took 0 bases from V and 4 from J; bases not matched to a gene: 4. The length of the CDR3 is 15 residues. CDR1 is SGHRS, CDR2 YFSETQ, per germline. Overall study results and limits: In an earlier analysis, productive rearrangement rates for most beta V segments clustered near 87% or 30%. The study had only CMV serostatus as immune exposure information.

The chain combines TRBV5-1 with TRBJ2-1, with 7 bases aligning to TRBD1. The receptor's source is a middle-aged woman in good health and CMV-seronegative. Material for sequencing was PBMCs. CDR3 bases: TGCGCCAGCAGCTTGGGGGGACAGAGATACAATGAGCAGTTCTTC. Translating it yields CASSLGGQRYNEQFF. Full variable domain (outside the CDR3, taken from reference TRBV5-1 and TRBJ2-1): KAGVTQTPRYLIKTRGQQVTLSCSPISGHRSVSWYQQTPGQGLQFLFEYFSETQRNKGNFPGRFSGRQFSNSRSEMNVSTLELGDSALYLCASSLGGQRYNEQFFGPGTRLTVL.